A single sample is the source of the 5 T cell receptor beta chains below, sequenced in a study of T cell responses to AZD1222 COVID-19 vaccine. TCRdb's table, derived via immunoSEQ multiplex PCR, lists solely in-frame clones and lacks some. The data show about 150,000 clones, 85% to 95% seen once. Here the sequenced sample was peripheral blood, taken 28 days after the second AZD1222 dose. Source of these receptors: an adult who received the AZD1222 COVID-19 vaccine.

This chain connects TRBV20-1 to TRBJ1-2; no clear D gene. This CDR3 contains 11 residues. CDR1 and CDR2 from the germline V gene are DFQATT and SNEGSKA (reference sequence). The ends were cut back, 0 bases at V and 10 bases at J, with 9 bases in the middle. CDR3 in DNA: TGCAGTGCTAGAGACCCCCGGGACTACACCTTC. Translation: CSARDPRDYTF.

The chain is built from TRBV27 and TRBJ2-6, with D unclear. This CDR3 region has 14 residues. Trimming shortened V by 8 bases and J by 0 bases, and 8 bases separated the two germline ends. Germline lookup yields CDR1 MNHEY and CDR2 SMNVEV (reference sequence). This CDR3 is CASRSLSGANVLTF. The CDR3 bases are TGTGCCAGCCGAAGCCTCTCTGGGGCCAACGTCCTGACTTTC.

This chain connects TRBV3-1 (or the pseudogene TRBV3-2) to TRBJ1-2; D is undetermined. This CDR3 is built from 14 residues. Per the germline V gene, CDR1 is LGHDT and CDR2 is YNNKEL (reference sequence). The V end lost 4 bases, the J end lost 5 bases, and 14 bases lay between the germline ends. As DNA, the CDR3 is TGTGCCAGCAGCCCTGCCACTTCGTCATATGGCTACACCTTC. Its protein product is CASSPATSSYGYTF.

This clone was seen a single time. The CDR3 coding sequence is TGCGCCAGCAGCCAACAGGCAGGGGACACTGAAGCTTTCTTT. Translated, it gives CASSQQAGDTEAFF. The chain uses TRBV4-3 and TRBJ1-1, with D possibly TRBD1 on 6 matching bases. Germline CDR1 and CDR2: LGHNA and YSLEER. V was cut by 2 bases and J by 3 bases, with 10 bases left in between. The CDR3 is 14 residues long.

The V gene is TRBV19, the J gene TRBJ2-6, with D possibly TRBD1 on 6 matching bases. The CDR3 runs to 14 residues. Trimming left V 8 bases short and J 3 bases short, with 11 bases between. Germline CDR1 and CDR2: LNHDA and SQIVND (reference sequence). As DNA, the CDR3 is TGTGCCAGTGGTAACAGGGATGGGGCCAACGTCCTGACTTTC. Protein product: CASGNRDGANVLTF.